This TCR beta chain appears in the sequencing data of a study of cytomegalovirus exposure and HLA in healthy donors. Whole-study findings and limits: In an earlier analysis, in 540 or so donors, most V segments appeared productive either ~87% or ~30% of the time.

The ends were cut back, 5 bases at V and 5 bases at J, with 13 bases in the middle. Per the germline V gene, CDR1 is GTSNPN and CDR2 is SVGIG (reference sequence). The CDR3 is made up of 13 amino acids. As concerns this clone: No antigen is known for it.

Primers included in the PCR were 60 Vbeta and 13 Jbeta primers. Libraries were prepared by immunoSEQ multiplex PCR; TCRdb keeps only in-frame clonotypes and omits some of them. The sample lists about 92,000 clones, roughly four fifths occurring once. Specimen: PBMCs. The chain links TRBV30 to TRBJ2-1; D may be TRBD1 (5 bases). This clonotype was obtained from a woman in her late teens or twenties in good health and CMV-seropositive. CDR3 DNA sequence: TGTGCCTGGGGGCTAGGCAGGGACAATGAGCAGTTCTTC. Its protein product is CAWGLGRDNEQFF.